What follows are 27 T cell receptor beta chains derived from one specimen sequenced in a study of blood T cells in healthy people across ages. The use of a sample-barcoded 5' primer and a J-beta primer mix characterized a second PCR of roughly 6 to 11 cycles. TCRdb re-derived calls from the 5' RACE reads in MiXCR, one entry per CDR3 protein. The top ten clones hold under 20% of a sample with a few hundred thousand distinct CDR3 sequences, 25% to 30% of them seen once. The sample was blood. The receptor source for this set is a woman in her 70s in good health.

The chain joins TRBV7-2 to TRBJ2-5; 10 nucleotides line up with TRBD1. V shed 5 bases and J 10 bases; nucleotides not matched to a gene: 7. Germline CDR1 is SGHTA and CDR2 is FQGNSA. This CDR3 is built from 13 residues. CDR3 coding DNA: TGTGCCAGCAGCCCATGGGGACAGGGGATCCAGTACTTC. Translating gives CASSPWGQGIQYF. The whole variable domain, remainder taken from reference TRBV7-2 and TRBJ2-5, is GAGVSQSPSNKVTEKGKDVELRCDPISGHTALYWYRQSLGQGLEFLIYFQGNSAPDKSGLPSDRFSAERTGGSVSTLTIQRTQQEDSAVYLCASSPWGQGIQYFGPGTRLLVL.

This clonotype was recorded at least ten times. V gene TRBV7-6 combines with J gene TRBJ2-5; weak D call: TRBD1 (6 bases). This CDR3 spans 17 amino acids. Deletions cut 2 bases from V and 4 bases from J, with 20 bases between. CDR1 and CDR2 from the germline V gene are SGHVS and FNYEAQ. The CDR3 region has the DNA TGTGCCAGCAGCTTATCAGCCCCCACAGGGACACGAGAGACCCAGTACTTC. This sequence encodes CASSLSAPTGTRETQYF. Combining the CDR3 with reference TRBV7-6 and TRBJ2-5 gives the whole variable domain GAGVSQSPRYKVTKRGQDVALRCDPISGHVSLYWYRQALGQGPEFLTYFNYEAQQDKSGLPNDRFSAERPEGSISTLTIQRTEQRDSAMYRCASSLSAPTGTRETQYFGPGTRLLVL.

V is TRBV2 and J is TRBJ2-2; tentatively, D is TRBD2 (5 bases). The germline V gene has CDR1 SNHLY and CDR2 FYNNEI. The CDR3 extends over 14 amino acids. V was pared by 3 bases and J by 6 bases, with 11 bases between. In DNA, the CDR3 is TGTGCCAGCAGTGACCGGACTTCGTCCGGGGAGCTGTTTTTT. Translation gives CASSDRTSSGELFF.

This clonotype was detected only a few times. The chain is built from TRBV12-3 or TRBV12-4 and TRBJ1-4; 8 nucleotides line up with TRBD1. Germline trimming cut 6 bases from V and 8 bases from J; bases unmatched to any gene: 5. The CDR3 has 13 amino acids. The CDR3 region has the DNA TGTGCCAGCAGAAACGGACAGGGAGAAAAACTGTTTTTT. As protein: CASRNGQGEKLFF.

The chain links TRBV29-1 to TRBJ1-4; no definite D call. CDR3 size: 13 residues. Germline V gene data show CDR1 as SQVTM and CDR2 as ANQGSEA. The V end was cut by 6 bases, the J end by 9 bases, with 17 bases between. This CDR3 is CSVRVFGNQKLFF. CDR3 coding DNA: TGCAGCGTCAGAGTTTTCGGGAATCAAAAACTGTTTTTT. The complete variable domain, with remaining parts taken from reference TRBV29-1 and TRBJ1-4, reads SAVISQKPSRDICQRGTSLTIQCQVDSQVTMMFWYRQQPGQSLTLIATANQGSEATYESGFVIDKFPISRPNLTFSTLTVSNMSPEDSSIYLCSVRVFGNQKLFFGSGTQLSVL.

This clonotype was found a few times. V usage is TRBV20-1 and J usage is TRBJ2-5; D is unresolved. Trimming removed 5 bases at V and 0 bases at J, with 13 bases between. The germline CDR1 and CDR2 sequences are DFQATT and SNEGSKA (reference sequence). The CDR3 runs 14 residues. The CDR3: CSAYTELYQETQYF. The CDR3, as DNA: TGCAGTGCTTATACGGAGTTGTACCAAGAGACCCAGTACTTC.

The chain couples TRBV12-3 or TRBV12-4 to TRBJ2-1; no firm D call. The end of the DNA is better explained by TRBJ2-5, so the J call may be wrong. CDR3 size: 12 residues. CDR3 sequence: CASSLPWGTQYF. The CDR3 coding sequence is TGTGCCAGCAGTTTACCCTGGGGGACCCAGTACTTC.

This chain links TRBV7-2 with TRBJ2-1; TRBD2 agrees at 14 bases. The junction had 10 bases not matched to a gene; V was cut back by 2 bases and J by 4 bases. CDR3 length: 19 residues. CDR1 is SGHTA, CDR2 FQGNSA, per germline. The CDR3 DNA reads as TGTGCCAGCAGCTTACTTTCCAGGGGACTAGCGGGGGTATACAATGAGCAGTTCTTC. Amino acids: CASSLLSRGLAGVYNEQFF.

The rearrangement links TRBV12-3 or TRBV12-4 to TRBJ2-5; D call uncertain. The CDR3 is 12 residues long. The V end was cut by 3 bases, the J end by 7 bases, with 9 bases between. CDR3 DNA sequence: TGTGCCAGCAGTTTTATATCGCGGACCCAGTACTTC. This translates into CASSFISRTQYF.

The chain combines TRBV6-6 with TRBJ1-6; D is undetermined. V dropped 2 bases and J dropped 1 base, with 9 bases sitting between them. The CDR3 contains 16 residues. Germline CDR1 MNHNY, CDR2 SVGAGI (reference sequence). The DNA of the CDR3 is TGTGCCAGCAGTTACAACGTTGGGTCCTATAATTCACCCCTCCACTTT. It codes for CASSYNVGSYNSPLHF.

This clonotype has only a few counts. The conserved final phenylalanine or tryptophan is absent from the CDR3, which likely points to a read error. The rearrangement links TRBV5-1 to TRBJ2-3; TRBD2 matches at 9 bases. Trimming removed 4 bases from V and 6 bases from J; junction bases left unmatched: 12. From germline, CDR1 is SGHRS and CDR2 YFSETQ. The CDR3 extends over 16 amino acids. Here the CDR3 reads CASSPPTSGDLDTQYL. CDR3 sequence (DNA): TGCGCCAGCAGCCCCCCGACTAGCGGAGACCTGGATACGCAGTATCTT.

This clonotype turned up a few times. CDR3 DNA: TGTGCCAGCAGTACCGGACAGGATGGCTACACCTTC. It specifies CASSTGQDGYTF. The rearrangement links TRBV27 to TRBJ1-2, with 7 bases identical to TRBD1. The V and J ends lost 5 bases and 6 bases, in that order; junction bases with no gene match: 3. Germline V CDR1 and CDR2: MNHEY, SMNVEV (reference sequence). The length of the CDR3 is 12 residues.

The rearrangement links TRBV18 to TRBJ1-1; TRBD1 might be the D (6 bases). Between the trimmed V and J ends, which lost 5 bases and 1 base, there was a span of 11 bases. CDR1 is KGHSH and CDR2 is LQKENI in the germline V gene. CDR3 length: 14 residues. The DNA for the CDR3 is TGTGCCAGCTCATGGGGGACACAGAACACTGAAGCTTTCTTT. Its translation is CASSWGTQNTEAFF. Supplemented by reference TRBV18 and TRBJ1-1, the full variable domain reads NAGVMQNPRHLVRRRGQEARLRCSPMKGHSHVYWYRQLPEEGLKFMVYLQKENIIDESGMPKERFSAEFPKEGPSILRIQQVVRGDSAAYFCASSWGTQNTEAFFGQGTRLTVV.

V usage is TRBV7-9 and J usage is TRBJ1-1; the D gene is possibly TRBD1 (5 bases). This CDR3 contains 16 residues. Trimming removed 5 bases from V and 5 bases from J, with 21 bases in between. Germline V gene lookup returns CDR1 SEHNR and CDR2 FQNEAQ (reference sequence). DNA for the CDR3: TGTGCCAGCAGCCCCGGGACCGCCGCCTTGGGAACTGAAGCTTTCTTT. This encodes CASSPGTAALGTEAFF.

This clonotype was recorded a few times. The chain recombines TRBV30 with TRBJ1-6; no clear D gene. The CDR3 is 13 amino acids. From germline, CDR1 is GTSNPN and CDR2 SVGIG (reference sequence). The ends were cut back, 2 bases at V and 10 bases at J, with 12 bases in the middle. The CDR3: CAWSSGPTSPLHF. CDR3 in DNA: TGTGCCTGGAGTTCTGGGCCAACGTCACCCCTCCACTTT.

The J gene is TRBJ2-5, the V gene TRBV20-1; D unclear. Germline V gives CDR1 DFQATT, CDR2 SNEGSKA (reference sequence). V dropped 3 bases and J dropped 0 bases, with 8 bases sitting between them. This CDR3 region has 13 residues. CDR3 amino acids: CSASGLYQETQYF. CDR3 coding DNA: TGCAGTGCTAGCGGGCTGTACCAAGAGACCCAGTACTTC.

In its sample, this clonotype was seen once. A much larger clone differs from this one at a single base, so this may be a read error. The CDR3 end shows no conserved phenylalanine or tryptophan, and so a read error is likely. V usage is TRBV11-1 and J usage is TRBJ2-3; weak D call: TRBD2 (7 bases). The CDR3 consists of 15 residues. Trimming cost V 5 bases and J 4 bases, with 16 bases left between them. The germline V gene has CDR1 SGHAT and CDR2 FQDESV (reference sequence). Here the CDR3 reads CASSPAGGGADTQYS. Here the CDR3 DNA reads TGTGCCAGCAGCCCCGCTGGGGGGGGCGCAGATACGCAGTATTCT.

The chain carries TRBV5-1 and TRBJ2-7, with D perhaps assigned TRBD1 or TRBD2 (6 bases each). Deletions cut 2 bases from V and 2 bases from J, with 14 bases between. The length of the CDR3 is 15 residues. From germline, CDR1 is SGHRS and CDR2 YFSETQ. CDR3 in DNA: TGCGCCAGCAGCTTAGGCGGGACAAATACCTACGAGCAGTACTTC. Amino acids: CASSLGGTNTYEQYF.

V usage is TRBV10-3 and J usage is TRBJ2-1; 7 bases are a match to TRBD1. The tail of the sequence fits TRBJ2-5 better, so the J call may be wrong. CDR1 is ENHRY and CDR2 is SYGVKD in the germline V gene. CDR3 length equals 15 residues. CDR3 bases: TGTGCCATCAGTGACCGGGACAGCCGAGCAGAGACCCAGTACTTC. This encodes CAISDRDSRAETQYF.

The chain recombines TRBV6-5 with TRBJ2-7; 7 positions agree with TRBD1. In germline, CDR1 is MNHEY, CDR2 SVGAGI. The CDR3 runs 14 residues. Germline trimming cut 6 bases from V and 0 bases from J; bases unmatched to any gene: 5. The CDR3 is CASSRDSDSYEQYF. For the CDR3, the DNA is TGTGCCAGCAGCCGGGACAGTGACTCCTACGAGCAGTACTTC.

Here the CDR3 reads CATSRGRQGVDGNTIYF. The CDR3, as DNA: TGTGCCACCAGCAGAGGGAGACAGGGGGTTGATGGAAACACCATATATTTT. The V gene is TRBV15, the J gene TRBJ1-3, with 9 bases that match TRBD1. The CDR3 has 17 amino acids. J lost 3 bases, V lost 1 base, and 7 bases had no gene match. Per the germline V gene, CDR1 is LNHNV and CDR2 is YYDKDF (reference sequence).

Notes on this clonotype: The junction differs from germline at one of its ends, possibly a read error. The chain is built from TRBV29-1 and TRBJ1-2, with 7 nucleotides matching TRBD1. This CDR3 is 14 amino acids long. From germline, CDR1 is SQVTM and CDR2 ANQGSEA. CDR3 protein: CGVEDGRQGFGYTF. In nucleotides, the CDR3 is TGCGGCGTTGAGGATGGGAGACAGGGTTTTGGCTACACCTTC.

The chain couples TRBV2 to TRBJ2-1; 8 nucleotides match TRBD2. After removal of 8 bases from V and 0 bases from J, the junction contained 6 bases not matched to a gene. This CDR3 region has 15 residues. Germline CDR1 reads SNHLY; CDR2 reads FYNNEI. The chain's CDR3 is CASGKRGSSYNEQFF. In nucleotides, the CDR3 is TGTGCCAGCGGAAAGCGGGGGAGCTCCTACAATGAGCAGTTCTTC.

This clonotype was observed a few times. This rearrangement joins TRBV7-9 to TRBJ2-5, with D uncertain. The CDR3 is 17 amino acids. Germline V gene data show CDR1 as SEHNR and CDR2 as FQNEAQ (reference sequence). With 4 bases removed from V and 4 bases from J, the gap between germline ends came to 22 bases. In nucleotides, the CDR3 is TGTGCCAGCAGCTCAGTGGGCGCATTGGGGTACCGAGAGACCCAGTACTTC. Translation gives CASSSVGALGYRETQYF.

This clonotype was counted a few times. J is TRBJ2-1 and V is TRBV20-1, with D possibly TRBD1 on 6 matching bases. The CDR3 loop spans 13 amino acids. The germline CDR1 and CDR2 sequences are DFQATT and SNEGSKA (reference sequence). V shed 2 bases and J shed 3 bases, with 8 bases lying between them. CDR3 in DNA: TGCAGTGCTAGAAAAGGGGGCTACAATGAGCAGTTCTTC. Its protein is CSARKGGYNEQFF.

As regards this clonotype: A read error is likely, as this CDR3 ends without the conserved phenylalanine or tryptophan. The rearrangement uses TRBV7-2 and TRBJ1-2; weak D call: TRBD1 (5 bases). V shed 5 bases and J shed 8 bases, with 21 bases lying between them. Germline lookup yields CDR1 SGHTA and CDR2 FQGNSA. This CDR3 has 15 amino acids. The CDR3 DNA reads TGTGCCAGCAGCCCGCACGAGGGACGTCAGGGCGGCTACACCCTC. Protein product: CASSPHEGRQGGYTL.

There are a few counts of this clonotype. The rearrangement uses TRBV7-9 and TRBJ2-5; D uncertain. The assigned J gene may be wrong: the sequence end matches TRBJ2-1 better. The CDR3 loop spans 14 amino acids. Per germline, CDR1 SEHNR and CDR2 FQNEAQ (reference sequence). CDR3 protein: CASSLSASVDEQFF. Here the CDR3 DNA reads TGTGCCAGCAGCTTAAGTGCTAGTGTAGATGAGCAGTTCTTC.